The 27 T cell receptor beta chains reported below all come from one sample, sequenced in a study of post-analysis software for immune sequencing data (dated by TCRdb to between 2014 and 2017). What the authors observed across the whole study: Significantly higher frequencies in patients than in controls were found for a handful of TRBV segments, including TRBV5-6, TRBV5-1 and TRBV20-1.

The antigens these receptors bind are not known. The library was made by PCR. Sequenced on an Illumina HiSeq 2500. To reduce PCR and sequencing biases, unique molecular identifiers were incorporated into the TCR beta cDNA libraries. TCRdb cleaned the public reads at Q25 with fastp, built clones with MiXCR and kept in-frame beta chains. Every CDR3 protein is listed once, alongside the most common genes and DNA of its rows. In this sample the table shows approximately 250,000 distinct CDR3 sequences, about 38% of which occur a single time. The ten largest clones represent around 4.7% of the sample. The sequenced sample consisted of blood. All receptors come from a girl aged 5 to 17 with multiple sclerosis.

This clonotype was observed many times. J is TRBJ2-3 and V is TRBV20-1; TRBD1 or TRBD2 may be the D gene (6 bases each). The germline V gene has CDR1 DFQATT and CDR2 SNEGSKA (reference sequence). The length of the CDR3 is 16 residues. Trimming shortened V by 2 bases and J by 3 bases, and 18 bases separated the two germline ends. The chain's CDR3 is CSARPAPPGATDTQYF. CDR3 bases: TGCAGTGCTAGACCCGCCCCGCCGGGGGCGACAGATACGCAGTATTTT.

The chain couples TRBV20-1 to TRBJ2-1, with D uncertain. CDR3 length: 12 amino acids. Deletions cut 6 bases from V and 5 bases from J, with 11 bases between. Germline CDR1 reads DFQATT; CDR2 reads SNEGSKA (reference sequence). As DNA, the CDR3 is TGCAGTGCGTCCCCAACTAACAATGAGCAGTTCTTC. Protein product: CSASPTNNEQFF.

This clonotype appeared many times. The genes are TRBV7-3 and TRBJ2-1, with D maybe TRBD2 (5 bases). Germline values: CDR1 SGHTA, CDR2 FQGTGA. V shed 6 bases and J shed 2 bases, with 17 bases lying between them. The CDR3 loop spans 16 amino acids. This chain's CDR3 is CASRDFMREPYNEQFF. The CDR3 bases are TGTGCCAGCAGGGACTTTATGAGGGAACCCTACAATGAGCAGTTCTTC.

This clonotype was counted once. The CDR3 DNA follows: TGTGCCAGTGGACTAGCGGTGAACACCGGGGAGCTGTTTTTT. Translating it yields CASGLAVNTGELFF. This chain links TRBV19 with TRBJ2-2; 10 bases fit TRBD2. The germline gives CDR1 LNHDA, CDR2 SQIVND (reference sequence). Unmatched junction bases numbered 1, after V lost 8 bases and J lost 1 base. This CDR3 is 14 amino acids long.

This clonotype has just a few counts. V is TRBV29-1 and J is TRBJ1-2; D possibly corresponds to TRBD1 (5 bases). Between the trimmed V and J ends, which lost 6 bases and 4 bases, there was a span of 15 bases. The length of the CDR3 is 13 residues. Germline V CDR1 and CDR2: SQVTM, ANQGSEA. The CDR3 nucleotides are TGCAGCGTCCGCTTTGGGGCTGGCTATGGCTACACCTTC. Its translation is CSVRFGAGYGYTF.

This clonotype was seen repeatedly, ten times or more. The rearrangement uses TRBV7-9 and TRBJ2-1; 8 bases match TRBD2. V was pared by 5 bases and J by 4 bases, with 19 bases of the junction left unmatched. Germline V lookup: CDR1 SEHNR, CDR2 FQNEAQ (reference sequence). The CDR3 has 19 amino acids. The CDR3 DNA reads TGTGCCAGCAGCCACAGCGGGAGTTCATCTCGTGAGGATTACAATGAGCAGTTCTTC. It codes for CASSHSGSSSREDYNEQFF.

This clonotype was recorded many times. V gene TRBV20-1 combines with J gene TRBJ2-3; no definite D call. Germline V gene lookup returns CDR1 DFQATT and CDR2 SNEGSKA (reference sequence). This CDR3 contains 14 residues. V was trimmed by 4 bases and J by 4 bases, leaving 15 bases between them. The CDR3 loop is CSAKQGMEPDTQYF. The CDR3 DNA reads TGCAGTGCTAAGCAAGGGATGGAGCCAGATACGCAGTATTTT.

The J gene is TRBJ1-6, the V gene TRBV4-2; possibly TRBD1 for D (5 bases). CDR1 LGHNA and CDR2 YNFKEQ come from the germline V gene. The CDR3 extends over 15 amino acids. V lost 2 bases and J 5 bases, leaving 10 bases between the germline ends. CDR3 protein: CASSQHGGDNSPLHF. The CDR3 DNA follows: TGTGCCAGCAGCCAACACGGGGGAGATAATTCACCCCTCCACTTT.

The gene calls are TRBV11-2 and TRBJ1-1; tentatively, D is TRBD1 (5 bases). The CDR3 spans 18 residues. The V gene lost 1 base and the J gene lost 3 bases, with 21 bases spanning the gap. Germline V gene data show CDR1 as SGHAT and CDR2 as FQNNGV. The CDR3 DNA reads as TGTGCCAGCAGCTTAGTGCGCACAGCCCGTCGCAGGGACACTGAAGCTTTCTTT. It is translated as CASSLVRTARRRDTEAFF.

This clonotype came up once. V usage is TRBV27 and J usage is TRBJ2-4, with 9 bases aligning to TRBD1. The assigned J gene may be wrong: the sequence end matches TRBJ2-7 better. The CDR3 contains 18 residues. Germline V gene data show CDR1 as MNHEY and CDR2 as SMNVEV (reference sequence). CDR3 coding DNA: TGTGCCAGCAGTTGGTATGGGACAGGGAGAGGCAACCCCTACGAGCAGTACTTC. Encoded protein: CASSWYGTGRGNPYEQYF.

The J gene is TRBJ2-5, the V gene TRBV9; 8 nucleotides line up with TRBD1. The CDR3 spans 13 residues. CDR1 SGDLS and CDR2 YYNGEE come from the germline V gene. Trimming took 5 bases from V and 6 from J; bases not matched to a gene: 6. For the CDR3, the DNA is TGTGCCAGCAGTAGACAGGGGTCGAAGACCCAGTACTTC. The encoded protein is CASSRQGSKTQYF. Variable domain in full (rest from reference TRBV9 and TRBJ2-5): DSGVTQTPKHLITATGQRVTLRCSPRSGDLSVYWYQQSLDQGLQFLIQYYNGEERAKGNILERFSAQQFPDLHSELNLSSLELGDSALYFCASSRQGSKTQYFGPGTRLLVL.

This clonotype was observed a few times. Since a much larger clone is just one base distant, this may be a read error. This chain uses TRBV5-5 with TRBJ2-5; the D is unclear. This CDR3 is built from 14 residues. V lost 1 base and J 11 bases, leaving 18 bases between the germline ends. Germline V lookup: CDR1 SGHKS, CDR2 YYEKEE (reference sequence). CDR3 nucleotides: TGTGCCAGCAGCTTGCAGCAATCCTACAATGAGCAGTACTTC. Translation gives CASSLQQSYNEQYF. Full variable domain (outside the CDR3, taken from reference TRBV5-5 and TRBJ2-5): DAGVTQSPTHLIKTRGQQVTLRCSPISGHKSVSWYQQVLGQGPQFIFQYYEKEERGRGNFPDRFSARQFPNYSSELNVNALLLGDSALYLCASSLQQSYNEQYFGPGTRLLVL.

Written as DNA, the CDR3 is TGTGCCAGCAGTCTCGACGGGGGGCTACTCCACTTT. This gives the protein CASSLDGGLLHF. The V and J genes are TRBV28 and TRBJ1-6, with a possible D match to TRBD1 (6 bases). V dropped 5 bases and J dropped 16 bases, with 15 bases sitting between them. This CDR3 is built from 12 residues. Germline assignment: CDR1 MDHEN and CDR2 SYDVKM. Combining the CDR3 with reference TRBV28 and TRBJ1-6 gives the whole variable domain DVKVTQSSRYLVKRTGEKVFLECVQDMDHENMFWYRQDPGLGLRLIYFSYDVKMKEKGDIPEGYSVSREKKERFSLILESASTNQTSMYLCASSLDGGLLHFGNGTRLTVT.

This clonotype was found many times. The chain is built from TRBV6-5 and TRBJ2-7, with a weak D call TRBD1 (5 bases). This CDR3 has 13 amino acids. Germline CDR1 and CDR2: MNHEY and SVGAGI. Trimming took 5 bases from V and 3 from J, leaving 11 bases between them. This chain's CDR3 is CASSRRQIYEQYF. The CDR3 DNA is TGTGCCAGCAGTCGCAGACAGATCTACGAGCAGTACTTC.

This clonotype appeared a few times. A much larger clone is a single base away; this may be a read error. The rearrangement uses TRBV4-2 and TRBJ2-7; 9 bases line up with TRBD2. The CDR3 is 15 residues long. The germline gives CDR1 LGHNA, CDR2 YNFKEQ. The V segment lost 4 bases and the J segment 7 bases; nucleotides outside the gene matches: 11. In DNA, the CDR3 is TGTGCCAGCAGCCCCGGGACTAGCAATGTCAATGAGCAGTACTTC. As protein: CASSPGTSNVNEQYF.

This clonotype was found a few times. This could be a read error, since a much larger clone is one nucleotide away. J is TRBJ1-2 and V is TRBV19; perhaps TRBD1 as D (6 bases). The CDR3 contains 17 residues. CDR1 and CDR2 from the germline V gene are LNHDA and SQIVND (reference sequence). CDR3: CASRGTPGSAGGYGCTF. The CDR3 DNA reads as TGTGCCAGTAGGGGAACCCCCGGTTCTGCGGGGGGCTATGGCTGCACCTTC.

The rearrangement uses TRBV28 and TRBJ1-5; D possibly corresponds to TRBD1 (6 bases). Trimming took off 6 bases at V and 5 bases at J, with 14 bases between the two ends. Germline values: CDR1 MDHEN, CDR2 SYDVKM. This CDR3 is built from 14 residues. The CDR3 DNA reads as TGTGCCAGCAGCCTAGGGGACACCCATCAGCCCCAGCATTTT. This sequence encodes CASSLGDTHQPQHF.

This clonotype has only a few counts. The chain joins TRBV7-9 to TRBJ1-2; possible D gene TRBD1, 5 bases. Trimming stripped 3 bases from V and 3 bases from J, with 11 bases between. Germline V gives CDR1 SEHNR, CDR2 FQNEAQ (reference sequence). The CDR3 spans 14 residues. CDR3 nucleotide sequence: TGTGCCAGCAGCTTCCTCGGGACGGACTATGGCTACACCTTC. Translation: CASSFLGTDYGYTF.

In this sample, this clonotype turned up many times. V and J are TRBV6-5 and TRBJ2-1; D is ambiguous. Germline V CDR1 and CDR2: MNHEY, SVGAGI. With 7 bases removed from V and 3 bases from J, the gap between germline ends came to 19 bases. CDR3 length: 16 residues. The CDR3 here is CASTHGSTFGYNEQFF. In DNA form, the CDR3 reads TGTGCCAGCACCCACGGGTCAACCTTTGGCTACAATGAGCAGTTCTTC.

This clonotype was seen ten or more times. The junction and the germline gene differ at one end; a read error may be behind it. The chain carries TRBV6-2 or TRBV6-3 and TRBJ2-1, with no clear D. The CDR3 has 14 amino acids. Per the germline V gene, CDR1 is MNHEY and CDR2 is SVGEGT. The CDR3 loop reads CASSRPGSNNEQFF. CDR3 nucleotides: TGTGCCAGCAGTCGGCCGGGCTCCAACAATGAGCAGTTCTTC.

The rearrangement links TRBV5-1 to TRBJ2-2; D ambiguous. Trimming left V 3 bases short and J 0 bases short, with 15 bases between. The CDR3 runs to 17 residues. Germline values: CDR1 SGHRS, CDR2 YFSETQ. In DNA form, the CDR3 reads TGCGCCAGCAGCTCGCCCGCCGTGTTCGCGAACACCGGGGAGCTGTTTTTT. Translation: CASSSPAVFANTGELFF.

This sequence joins TRBV20-1 and TRBJ2-7; TRBD2 aligns across 12 bases. The CDR3 has 13 residues. J lost 5 bases, V lost 6 bases, and 5 bases had no gene match. Germline V gene data show CDR1 as DFQATT and CDR2 as SNEGSKA (reference sequence). The CDR3 sequence: CSAALAGGNEQYF. Written as DNA, the CDR3 is TGCAGTGCCGCACTAGCGGGGGGTAACGAGCAGTACTTC.

The chain employs TRBV18 and TRBJ1-2; D call uncertain. This CDR3 has 13 amino acids. Trimming left V 1 base short and J 8 bases short, with 11 bases between. The V gene's germline CDR1 is KGHSH and CDR2 LQKENI. The DNA for the CDR3 is TGTGCCAGCTCACCACGCGGGCTCGAAGGCTACACCTTC. Its protein is CASSPRGLEGYTF.

This clonotype was observed at least ten times. V usage is TRBV7-9 and J usage is TRBJ2-5; D assignment may be TRBD1 or TRBD2 (6 bases each). V was clipped by 5 bases and J by 5 bases, with 15 bases between them. This CDR3 region has 14 residues. Germline CDR1 and CDR2: SEHNR and FQNEAQ (reference sequence). As DNA, the CDR3 is TGTGCCAGCAGCACCACAGGGAGGAAGGAGACCCAGTACTTC. It is translated as CASSTTGRKETQYF.

The chain is built from TRBV5-1 and TRBJ2-1, with D perhaps assigned TRBD1 or TRBD2 (5 bases each). The germline V and J ends were trimmed by 2 bases and 2 bases, with 8 bases remaining between them. CDR1 SGHRS and CDR2 YFSETQ come from the germline V gene. The CDR3 spans 14 residues. The CDR3 protein is CASSLRDPYNEQFF. DNA of the CDR3: TGCGCCAGCAGCTTAAGGGACCCCTACAATGAGCAGTTCTTC.

There are many counts of this clonotype. The V gene is TRBV12-3 or TRBV12-4, the J gene TRBJ1-2, with 7 positions matching TRBD1. V gave up 6 bases and J gave up 4 bases; unmatched junction bases: 5. The length of the CDR3 is 13 residues. The CDR3 region is CASSVGQIYGYTF. The CDR3 DNA reads TGTGCCAGCAGCGTGGGACAGATCTATGGCTACACCTTC.

This clonotype was seen at least ten times. J is TRBJ1-2 and V is TRBV9; possible D gene TRBD1, 6 bases. V dropped 1 base and J dropped 7 bases, with 11 bases sitting between them. The CDR3 consists of 13 residues. Germline V gene lookup returns CDR1 SGDLS and CDR2 YYNGEE. The CDR3 region has the DNA TGTGCCAGCAGCGTACCCAGCAGGGGTGGCTACACCTTC. Protein sequence: CASSVPSRGGYTF.